These 22 T cell receptor beta chains were all obtained from the same sample, sequenced in a study of control samples from healthy donors and cancer patients. Repertoires were generated with immunoSEQ multiplex PCR, while TCRdb's copy carries only in-frame clones and drops some. The sample lists approximately 190,000 clones, roughly nine tenths occurring once. The specimen sequenced was blood. Receptors were obtained from a man aged 30 to 39 in good health.

The V call is TRBV2, the J call TRBJ2-1, with TRBD1 matching 9 bases. The junction had 6 bases not matched to a gene; V was cut back by 4 bases and J by 5 bases. CDR3 length: 15 amino acids. Germline V gives CDR1 SNHLY, CDR2 FYNNEI. CDR3: CASSGQGVINNEQFF. DNA for the CDR3: TGTGCCAGCAGTGGACAGGGGGTAATCAACAATGAGCAGTTCTTC.

The V call is TRBV20-1, the J call TRBJ1-4, with D maybe TRBD1 (5 bases). The ends were cut back, 5 bases at V and 11 bases at J, with 9 bases in the middle. This CDR3 is built from 10 residues. Germline CDR1 and CDR2: DFQATT and SNEGSKA (reference sequence). CDR3 DNA: TGCAGTGCTTGGGACGGGAAACTGTTTTTT. This gives the protein CSAWDGKLFF.

J is TRBJ2-3 and V is TRBV20-1; tentative D call: TRBD1 (7 bases). This CDR3 is built from 14 residues. Germline V lookup: CDR1 DFQATT, CDR2 SNEGSKA (reference sequence). Trimming stripped 3 bases from V and 4 bases from J, with 14 bases between. Written as DNA, the CDR3 is TGCAGTGCTAGTCAGGGGGGCGTAGCAGATACGCAGTATTTT. It yields the protein CSASQGGVADTQYF.

This clone is a singleton in its sample. The chain's CDR3 is CASSHRVWNTEAFF. The DNA of the CDR3 is TGTGCCAGCAGCCACAGGGTCTGGAACACTGAAGCTTTCTTT. The chain couples TRBV3-1 (or the pseudogene TRBV3-2) to TRBJ1-1, with a possible D match to TRBD1 (5 bases). V was cut by 3 bases and J by 1 base, with 9 bases left in between. Germline V gene data show CDR1 as LGHDT and CDR2 as YNNKEL (reference sequence). CDR3 length: 14 amino acids.

The rearrangement joins TRBV6-4 to TRBJ2-5; the D is unclear. V lost 7 bases and J lost 5, with 14 bases in between. This CDR3 comprises 13 residues. Per the germline V gene, CDR1 is MRHNA and CDR2 is SNTAGT. The CDR3 is CASKGLPYETQYF. CDR3 DNA sequence: TGTGCCAGCAAGGGTCTTCCGTACGAGACCCAGTACTTC.

The chain has TRBV5-6 and TRBJ1-6, with TRBD1 identical over 8 bases. The length of the CDR3 is 18 residues. CDR1 and CDR2 (germline): SGHDT, YYEEEE. V was clipped by 3 bases and J by 0 bases; unmatched bases: 8. In DNA form, the CDR3 reads TGTGCCAGCAGCTATAACAGGGGGGGTGCCTCCTATAATTCACCCCTCCACTTT. Translated, it gives CASSYNRGGASYNSPLHF. The full variable domain, with the rest looked up from reference TRBV5-6 and TRBJ1-6, is DAGVTQSPTHLIKTRGQQVTLRCSPKSGHDTVSWYQQALGQGPQFIFQYYEEEERQRGNFPDRFSGHQFPNYSSELNVNALLLGDSALYLCASSYNRGGASYNSPLHFGNGTRLTVT.

The genes are TRBV21-1 and TRBJ2-3; the D call TRBD2 from the table was never checked on the DNA. TRBV21-1 is noted as a pseudogene. The CDR3 runs to 16 residues. CDR3 in amino acids: CASSIMGRPSTDTQYF. The CDR3 nucleotides are TGTGCCAGCAGCATAATGGGGAGGCCTAGCACAGATACGCAGTATTTT.

The gene calls are TRBV28 and TRBJ1-4; D unclear. Germline CDR1 MDHEN, CDR2 SYDVKM. The CDR3 runs to 17 residues. Trimming stripped 1 base from V and 3 bases from J, with 15 bases between. CDR3 bases: TGTGCCAGCAGTTTATTTTTGAGCCCACCGTCTAATGAAAAACTGTTTTTT. Protein product: CASSLFLSPPSNEKLFF.

The V call is TRBV7-9, the J call TRBJ2-7; D might be TRBD2 (5 bases). CDR1 is SEHNR and CDR2 is FQNEAQ in the germline V gene (reference sequence). Trimming pared 6 bases from V and 6 bases from J, leaving 24 bases between. The CDR3 length is 16 residues. Written as DNA, the CDR3 is TGTGCCAGCAGACATGAACGAGGGCCGGTTTCCCTCGAGCAGTACTTC. Translated, it gives CASRHERGPVSLEQYF.

The gene calls are TRBV19 and TRBJ1-4; D gene unclear. The CDR3 is 12 residues long. V was clipped by 9 bases and J by 4 bases, with 9 bases between them. The germline CDR1 and CDR2 sequences are LNHDA and SQIVND (reference sequence). The CDR3 reads CASRAFNEKLFF. The CDR3 DNA is TGTGCCAGCCGGGCCTTTAATGAAAAACTGTTTTTT.

The chain joins TRBV9 to TRBJ1-6, with 7 bases that match TRBD1. Looked up from germline, CDR1 is SGDLS and CDR2 is YYNGEE. The CDR3 sequence is 14 residues long. Germline trimming cut 0 bases from V and 9 bases from J; bases unmatched to any gene: 3. For the CDR3, the DNA is TGTGCCAGCAGCGTAGGACAGGGAACTTCACCCCTCCACTTT. This encodes CASSVGQGTSPLHF.

The sample holds one count of this clone. J is TRBJ2-2 and V is TRBV29-1; no firm D call. Germline CDR1 and CDR2: SQVTM and ANQGSEA. Trimming cost V 2 bases and J 2 bases, with 12 bases left between them. The CDR3 length is 15 residues. The DNA of the CDR3 is TGCAGCGTTGAACAAGGGTGGGCCAACACCGGGGAGCTGTTTTTT. It translates to CSVEQGWANTGELFF.

V is TRBV2 and J is TRBJ2-7; unclear D gene. Germline CDR1 SNHLY, CDR2 FYNNEI. There are 11 residues in the CDR3. Trimming took 5 bases from V and 6 from J, leaving 8 bases between them. This chain's CDR3 is CASSISPEQYF. DNA for the CDR3: TGTGCCAGCAGTATTAGTCCCGAGCAGTACTTC.

The chain is built from TRBV11-2 and TRBJ1-3, with D hard to call. The CDR3 length is 15 residues. Trimming stripped 5 bases from V and 0 bases from J, with 11 bases between. CDR1 is SGHAT, CDR2 FQNNGV, per germline. Here the CDR3 reads CASSRWTVSGNTIYF. The CDR3 bases are TGTGCCAGCAGCCGGTGGACGGTCTCTGGAAACACCATATATTTT.

The genes are TRBV19 and TRBJ1-6; TRBD1 matches at 8 bases. Germline V gives CDR1 LNHDA, CDR2 SQIVND (reference sequence). The CDR3 extends over 14 amino acids. Germline trimming cut 8 bases from V and 6 bases from J; bases unmatched to any gene: 6. CDR3 amino acids: CASRRDRSNSPLHF. The CDR3 DNA reads as TGTGCCAGTCGCCGGGACAGGAGTAATTCACCCCTCCACTTT. Combining the CDR3 with reference TRBV19 and TRBJ1-6 gives the whole variable domain DGGITQSPKYLFRKEGQNVTLSCEQNLNHDAMYWYRQDPGQGLRLIYYSQIVNDFQKGDIAEGYSVSREKKESFPLTVTSAQKNPTAFYLCASRRDRSNSPLHFGNGTRLTVT.

The rearrangement joins TRBV4-1 to TRBJ1-6; no clear D gene. Germline V gene data show CDR1 as MGHRA and CDR2 as YSYEKL. The CDR3 runs to 14 residues. V was trimmed by 0 bases and J by 4 bases, leaving 4 bases between them. CDR3: CASSQDGYNSPLHF. DNA for the CDR3: TGCGCCAGCAGCCAAGACGGGTATAATTCACCCCTCCACTTT.

The V and J genes are TRBV7-9 and TRBJ2-1; 11 bases line up with TRBD2. This CDR3 contains 19 residues. V lost 5 bases and J lost 4; bases outside the gene matches: 16. Germline loops: CDR1 SEHNR, CDR2 FQNEAQ (reference sequence). CDR3 DNA: TGTGCCAGCAGCCCGTCCATACTAGCGGGGGAACGATTTTACAATGAGCAGTTCTTC. Translation: CASSPSILAGERFYNEQFF.

The chain has TRBV5-1 and TRBJ1-2; 10 positions match TRBD1. Trimming cost V 5 bases and J 5 bases; bases outside gene matches: 6. This CDR3 is built from 14 residues. Germline lookup yields CDR1 SGHRS and CDR2 YFSETQ. The CDR3 sequence is CASRMDRGGYGYTF. The CDR3 DNA sequence: TGCGCCAGCAGGATGGACAGGGGGGGATATGGCTACACCTTC.

This chain connects TRBV21-1 to TRBJ2-7; the table names TRBD1, a call not compared with the DNA. TRBV21-1 is a listed pseudogene. CDR3 length: 15 amino acids. The CDR3 bases are TGTGCCAGCAGCAAAGTTAGAAGGGGCGCTTACGAGCAGTACTTC. Translated, it gives CASSKVRRGAYEQYF.

The J gene is TRBJ1-1, the V gene TRBV7-8; weak D call: TRBD1 (6 bases). There are 13 residues in the CDR3. V lost 3 bases, J lost 4 bases, and 9 bases lay in between. From germline, CDR1 is SGHVS and CDR2 FQNEAQ. As DNA, the CDR3 is TGTGCCAGCAGCTTTTCAGGGGCCACTGAAGCTTTCTTT. It yields the protein CASSFSGATEAFF. The full variable domain, with the rest looked up from reference TRBV7-8 and TRBJ1-1, is GAGVSQSPRYKVAKRGQDVALRCDPISGHVSLFWYQQALGQGPEFLTYFQNEAQLDKSGLPSDRFFAERPEGSVSTLKIQRTQQEDSAVYLCASSFSGATEAFFGQGTRLTVV.

This clone was recorded once. The rearrangement joins TRBV7-9 to TRBJ2-1, with 8 positions matching TRBD2. V dropped 5 bases and J dropped 5; count of bases not matched to a gene: 5. CDR1 is SEHNR and CDR2 is FQNEAQ in the germline V gene (reference sequence). The CDR3 covers 14 residues. Here the CDR3 DNA reads TGTGCCAGCAGCCGGGGACTAGGGGACAATGAGCAGTTCTTC. Protein: CASSRGLGDNEQFF.

This CDR3 reads CASSEMGQGNYGYTF. The CDR3 DNA reads as TGTGCCAGCAGTGAAATGGGACAGGGGAACTATGGCTACACCTTC. V usage is TRBV6-1 and J usage is TRBJ1-2, with TRBD1 identical over 10 bases. After removal of 2 bases from V and 2 bases from J, the junction contained 2 bases not matched to a gene. This CDR3 has 15 amino acids. The germline V gene has CDR1 MNHNS and CDR2 SASEGT.